These 19 T cell receptor beta chains originate from one sample sequenced in a study of T cell changes during pregnancy in multiple sclerosis (dated by TCRdb to between 2018 and 2021). Libraries were made using the immunoSEQ multiplex PCR assay. Held by TCRdb, this immuneACCESS table contains in-frame sequences only and omits some clones. Under half of the omission traces to an unresolved V gene where checked; the cause of the rest is unknown. This sample holds fewer than 50,000 clones; around 94% were observed only once. Approximately 0.31% of the sample is taken by the ten largest. This specimen consisted of CD4+ T cells from peripheral blood mononuclear cells, obtained in the third trimester of pregnancy. The origin of the receptors is a female donor with multiple sclerosis, enrolled in a pregnancy study.

This chain connects TRBV9 to TRBJ2-1; TRBD2 might be the D (5 bases). Trimming removed 3 bases from V and 0 bases from J, with 16 bases in between. The length of the CDR3 is 17 residues. Germline V gene data show CDR1 as SGDLS and CDR2 as YYNGEE. The CDR3 sequence is CASSGPQRWSSYNEQFF. CDR3 bases: TGTGCCAGCAGCGGCCCACAGCGGTGGAGCTCCTACAATGAGCAGTTCTTC.

This chain joins TRBV7-8 and TRBJ2-7; D ambiguous. Trimming removed 2 bases at V and 3 bases at J, with 8 bases between. The CDR3 is 13 residues long. Germline lookup yields CDR1 SGHVS and CDR2 FQNEAQ. The CDR3 region has the DNA TGTGCCAGCAGCTTACAGGAACGCTACGAGCAGTACTTC. Translated: CASSLQERYEQYF.

DNA of the CDR3: TGTGCCAGTAGTAGAGGACGGACACTGGAAAAACTGTTTTTT. It translates to CASSRGRTLEKLFF. This chain connects TRBV19 to TRBJ1-4; weak D call: TRBD1 (5 bases). The CDR3 totals 14 residues. Germline values: CDR1 LNHDA, CDR2 SQIVND (reference sequence). Trimming left V 4 bases short and J 8 bases short, with 14 bases between.

This chain uses TRBV25-1 with TRBJ2-2; D may be TRBD2 (5 bases). Trimming removed 10 bases at V and 9 bases at J, with 18 bases between. CDR3 length equals 13 residues. The germline V gene has CDR1 MGHDK and CDR2 SYGVNS. CDR3 sequence reads: CATSLAGVRELFF. Here the CDR3 DNA reads TGTGCCACGTCACTCGCCGGGGTTCGGGAGCTGTTTTTT.

V is TRBV6-5 and J is TRBJ2-7, with 7 positions matching TRBD2. Germline assignment: CDR1 MNHEY and CDR2 SVGAGI. The CDR3 runs to 14 residues. Trimming cost V 5 bases and J 2 bases; bases outside gene matches: 6. The CDR3 DNA sequence: TGTGCCAGCAGTCGTGGGGGGGGTGCCTACGAGCAGTACTTC. Amino acid sequence: CASSRGGGAYEQYF.

J is TRBJ2-2 and V is TRBV7-6, with a weak D call TRBD1 (6 bases). The CDR3 is 14 residues long. Per germline, CDR1 SGHVS and CDR2 FNYEAQ. V gave up 5 bases and J gave up 7 bases, with 14 bases separating them. The chain's CDR3 is CASSTKQGFGELFF. The DNA of the CDR3 is TGTGCCAGCAGCACCAAACAGGGCTTCGGGGAGCTGTTTTTT. The entire variable domain, with the rest obtained from reference TRBV7-6 and TRBJ2-2, is as follows: GAGVSQSPRYKVTKRGQDVALRCDPISGHVSLYWYRQALGQGPEFLTYFNYEAQQDKSGLPNDRFSAERPEGSISTLTIQRTEQRDSAMYRCASSTKQGFGELFFGEGSRLTVL.

The rearrangement uses TRBV2 and TRBJ1-1; 7 bases agree with TRBD1. This CDR3 is built from 11 residues. Germline CDR1 and CDR2: SNHLY and FYNNEI. The V segment lost 8 bases and the J segment 3 bases; nucleotides outside the gene matches: 0. The CDR3 reads CASDRDTEAFF. CDR3 nucleotide sequence: TGTGCCAGCGACAGGGACACTGAAGCTTTCTTT.

This sequence joins TRBV6-5 and TRBJ1-2; 7 bases match TRBD1. The V gene end was trimmed by 5 bases and the J gene end by 8 bases; junction bases not matched to a gene: 8. The CDR3 has 13 residues. The V gene's germline CDR1 is MNHEY and CDR2 SVGAGI. CDR3 sequence reads: CASSTNRGRGYTF. For the CDR3, the DNA is TGTGCCAGCAGTACCAACAGGGGACGAGGCTACACCTTC.

The V gene is TRBV19, the J gene TRBJ1-4; 7 nucleotides match TRBD1. This CDR3 contains 15 residues. CDR1 LNHDA and CDR2 SQIVND come from the germline V gene (reference sequence). The trim removed 4 bases at V and 6 bases at J, leaving 8 bases unmatched. The CDR3 spells CASSTETGRDEKLFF. In nucleotides, the CDR3 is TGTGCCAGTAGTACCGAGACAGGGCGGGATGAAAAACTGTTTTTT.

CDR3: CASSAPGPNYGYTF. In DNA, the CDR3 is TGTGCCAGCAGTGCACCGGGTCCTAACTATGGCTACACCTTC. The chain recombines TRBV25-1 with TRBJ1-2, with D hard to call. This CDR3 is built from 14 residues. The germline gives CDR1 MGHDK, CDR2 SYGVNS. V was cut by 4 bases and J by 0 bases, with 9 bases left in between.

J is TRBJ2-3 and V is TRBV6-1; 10 bases map to TRBD2. CDR3 length: 15 amino acids. Germline V gene lookup returns CDR1 MNHNS and CDR2 SASEGT. V was pared by 4 bases and J by 5 bases, with 6 bases of the junction left unmatched. The CDR3 loop reads CASSVQRGGRDTQYF. CDR3 DNA sequence: TGTGCCAGCAGTGTTCAGCGGGGGGGCAGAGATACGCAGTATTTT.

The chain links TRBV11-2 to TRBJ1-2; D remains ambiguous. The V end was cut by 4 bases, the J end by 4 bases, with 16 bases between. The V gene's germline CDR1 is SGHAT and CDR2 FQNNGV. This CDR3 is 15 amino acids long. The chain's CDR3 is CASSSRGRVGYGYTF. CDR3 nucleotides: TGTGCCAGCAGCTCGCGAGGGAGGGTAGGCTATGGCTACACCTTC.

In the case of this clone: The junction and the germline gene differ at one end; a read error may be behind it. The chain is built from TRBV7-6 and TRBJ2-5; TRBD2 is a possible D gene (6 bases). Germline lookup yields CDR1 SGHVS and CDR2 FNYEAQ. The CDR3 has 16 residues. The chain's CDR3 is CASSRTAWRDQETQYF. The CDR3, as DNA: TGTGCCAGCAGTCGAACAGCTTGGAGGGACCAGGAGACCCAGTACTTC.

This clone was observed a single time. At one end the junction does not follow the germline gene, possibly because of a read error. The genes are TRBV6-1 and TRBJ2-5, with 8 bases that match TRBD1. Germline V gives CDR1 MNHNS, CDR2 SASEGT. The CDR3 length is 14 residues. CDR3 amino acids: CASSEDRGTETQYF. DNA for the CDR3: TGTGCCAGCAGCGAAGACAGGGGAACAGAGACCCAGTACTTC.

The chain has TRBV6-5 and TRBJ1-1; the D is unclear. The CDR3 extends over 16 amino acids. Trimming shortened V by 0 bases and J by 4 bases, and 15 bases separated the two germline ends. From germline, CDR1 is MNHEY and CDR2 SVGAGI. The chain's CDR3 is CASSYSALQSGTEAFF. The CDR3, as DNA: TGTGCCAGCAGTTACTCTGCTTTACAATCGGGCACTGAAGCTTTCTTT.

V and J are TRBV7-2 and TRBJ1-2; no clear D gene. Germline assignment: CDR1 SGHTA and CDR2 FQGNSA. CDR3 length: 13 residues. Trimming stripped 2 bases from V and 8 bases from J, with 12 bases between. The CDR3 region is CASSLLGGNGYTF. CDR3 DNA: TGTGCCAGCAGCTTACTGGGAGGGAACGGCTACACCTTC.

V gene TRBV18 combines with J gene TRBJ2-1, with TRBD2 matching over 10 bases. V lost 1 base to trimming and J lost 4 bases; unmatched junction nucleotides: 4. Germline assignment: CDR1 KGHSH and CDR2 LQKENI. The CDR3 has 16 amino acids. The CDR3 DNA is TGTGCCAGCTCACCACATCCTAGCGGGAGTTACAATGAGCAGTTCTTC. This sequence encodes CASSPHPSGSYNEQFF. Looking up the rest from reference TRBV18 and TRBJ2-1 gives the full variable domain: NAGVMQNPRHLVRRRGQEARLRCSPMKGHSHVYWYRQLPEEGLKFMVYLQKENIIDESGMPKERFSAEFPKEGPSILRIQQVVRGDSAAYFCASSPHPSGSYNEQFFGPGTRLTVL.

The rearrangement links TRBV10-3 to TRBJ2-2; 13 nucleotides agree with TRBD2. The CDR3 has 19 amino acids. Per the germline V gene, CDR1 is ENHRY and CDR2 is SYGVKD. J gave up 5 bases and V 4 bases, and 13 bases lay outside the gene matches. CDR3 loop: CAISGLAGGKILRTGELFF. For the CDR3, the DNA is TGTGCCATCAGTGGACTAGCGGGAGGAAAAATATTACGGACCGGGGAGCTGTTTTTT.

The CDR3 sequence: CAGLYEQYF. DNA of the CDR3: TGTGCCGGGCTCTACGAGCAGTACTTC. The chain couples TRBV19 to TRBJ2-7; D is undetermined. The CDR3 runs to 9 residues. With 11 bases removed from V and 3 bases from J, the gap between germline ends came to 5 bases. Per the germline V gene, CDR1 is LNHDA and CDR2 is SQIVND (reference sequence). Full variable domain (remainder filled in from reference TRBV19 and TRBJ2-7): DGGITQSPKYLFRKEGQNVTLSCEQNLNHDAMYWYRQDPGQGLRLIYYSQIVNDFQKGDIAEGYSVSREKKESFPLTVTSAQKNPTAFYLCAGLYEQYFGPGTRLTVT.